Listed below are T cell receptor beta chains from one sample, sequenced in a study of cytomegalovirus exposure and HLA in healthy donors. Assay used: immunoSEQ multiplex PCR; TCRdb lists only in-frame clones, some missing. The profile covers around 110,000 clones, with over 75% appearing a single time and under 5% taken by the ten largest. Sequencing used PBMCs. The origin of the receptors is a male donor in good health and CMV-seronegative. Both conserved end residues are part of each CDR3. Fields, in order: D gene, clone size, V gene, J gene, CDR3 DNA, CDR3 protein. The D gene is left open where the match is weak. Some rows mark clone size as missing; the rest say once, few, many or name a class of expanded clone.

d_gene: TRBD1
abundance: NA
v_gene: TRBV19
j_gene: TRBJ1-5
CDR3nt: TGTGCCAGTAGTGCCACCCGGACAGGGGGCTTGAATCAGCCCCAGCATTTT
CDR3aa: CASSATRTGGLNQPQHF

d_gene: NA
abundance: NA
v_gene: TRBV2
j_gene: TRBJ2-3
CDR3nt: TGTGCCAGCCTCACAGATACGCAGTATTTT
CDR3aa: CASLTDTQYF

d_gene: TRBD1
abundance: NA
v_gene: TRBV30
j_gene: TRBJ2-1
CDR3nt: TGTGCCTGGGCCAGGACAGGGGGATCTAGGAATGAGCAGTTCTTC
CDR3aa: CAWARTGGSRNEQFF

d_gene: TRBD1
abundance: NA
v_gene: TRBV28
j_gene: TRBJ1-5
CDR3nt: TGTGCCAGCAGTTCAGGGGGCGAGGGCAATCAGCCCCAGCATTTT
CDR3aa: CASSSGGEGNQPQHF

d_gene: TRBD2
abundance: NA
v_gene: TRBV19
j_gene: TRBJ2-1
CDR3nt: TGTGCCAGTTCTAGCGGGAGGACCTATGAGCAGTTCTTC
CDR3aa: CASSSGRTYEQFF

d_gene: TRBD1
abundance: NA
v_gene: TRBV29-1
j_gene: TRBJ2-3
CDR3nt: TGCAGCGTTAAACAGGGGGCATATTCAGATACGCAGTATTTT
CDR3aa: CSVKQGAYSDTQYF

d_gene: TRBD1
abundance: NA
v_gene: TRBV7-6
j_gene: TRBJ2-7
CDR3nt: TGTGCCAGCAGCAGACAGGGGAGAGGCTACGAGCAGTACTTC
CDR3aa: CASSRQGRGYEQYF

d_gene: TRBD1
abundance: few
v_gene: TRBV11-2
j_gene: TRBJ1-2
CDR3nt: TGTGCCAGCAGCCGGCTCCGGGACAGGGATGGCTACACCTTC
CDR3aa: CASSRLRDRDGYTF

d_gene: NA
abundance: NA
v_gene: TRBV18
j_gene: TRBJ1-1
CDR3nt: TGTGCCAGCTCACCTCTCGTACAGAACACTGAAGCTTTCTTT
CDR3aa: CASSPLVQNTEAFF

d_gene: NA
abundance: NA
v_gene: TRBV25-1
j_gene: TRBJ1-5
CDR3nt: TGTGCCAGCAGTGTGGTTGTTCAAGGGGAAAAGCAGCCCCAGCATTTT
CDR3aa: CASSVVVQGEKQPQHF

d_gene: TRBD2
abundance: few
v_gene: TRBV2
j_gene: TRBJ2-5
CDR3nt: TGTGCCAGCAGTGAGGGACTAGCGGTTCAAGAGACCCAGTACTTC
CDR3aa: CASSEGLAVQETQYF

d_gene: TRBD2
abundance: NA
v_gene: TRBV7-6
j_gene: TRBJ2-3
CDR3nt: TGTGCCAGCAGCTTTCATCGGTCTAGCGGGAGGAGCAACACAGATACGCAGTATTTT
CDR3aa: CASSFHRSSGRSNTDTQYF

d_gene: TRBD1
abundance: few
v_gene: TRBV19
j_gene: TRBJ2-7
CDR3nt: TGTGCCAGTAGTTTTCGGACAGGGTCGATCAGCTCCTACGAGCAGTACTTC
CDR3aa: CASSFRTGSISSYEQYF

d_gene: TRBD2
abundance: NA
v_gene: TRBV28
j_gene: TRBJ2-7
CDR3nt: TGTGCCAGCAGTTTTACCCGGGCTAGCGGGAGCCGACGGTACTTC
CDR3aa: CASSFTRASGSRRYF

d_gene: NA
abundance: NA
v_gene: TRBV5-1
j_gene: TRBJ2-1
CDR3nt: TGCGCCAGCAGCTTGGGACTCCCCTACAATGAGCAGTTCTTC
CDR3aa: CASSLGLPYNEQFF

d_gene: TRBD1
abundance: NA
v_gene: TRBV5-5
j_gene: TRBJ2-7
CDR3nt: TGTGCCAGCAGCTTGGGGGGACAGGGGGCCGGGGAGCAGTACTTC
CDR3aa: CASSLGGQGAGEQYF

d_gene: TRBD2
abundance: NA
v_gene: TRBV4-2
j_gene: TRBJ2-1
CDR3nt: TGTGCCAGCAGCCAGGATGGGACTAGCGCCTACAATGAGCAGTTCTTC
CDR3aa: CASSQDGTSAYNEQFF

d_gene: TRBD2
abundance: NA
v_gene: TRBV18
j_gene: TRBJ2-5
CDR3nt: TGTGCCAGCTCCCCGCAGCGGGAGGAGACCCAGTACTTC
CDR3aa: CASSPQREETQYF

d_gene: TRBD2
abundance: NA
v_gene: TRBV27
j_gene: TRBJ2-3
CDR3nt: TGTGCCAGCAGTCTCCCGGGACTAGCGGGAGGTGAAGGAGATACGCAGTATTTT
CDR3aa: CASSLPGLAGGEGDTQYF

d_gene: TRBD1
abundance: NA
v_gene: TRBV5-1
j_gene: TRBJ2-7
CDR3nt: TGCGCCAGCAGCTCGGCAGGGGGCCTGGACGAGCAGTACTTC
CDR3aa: CASSSAGGLDEQYF

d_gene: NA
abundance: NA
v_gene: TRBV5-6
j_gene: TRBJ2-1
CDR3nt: TGTGCCAGCAGCTTGGATCAGGGGAGTGGTACCTACAATGAGCAGTTCTTC
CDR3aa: CASSLDQGSGTYNEQFF